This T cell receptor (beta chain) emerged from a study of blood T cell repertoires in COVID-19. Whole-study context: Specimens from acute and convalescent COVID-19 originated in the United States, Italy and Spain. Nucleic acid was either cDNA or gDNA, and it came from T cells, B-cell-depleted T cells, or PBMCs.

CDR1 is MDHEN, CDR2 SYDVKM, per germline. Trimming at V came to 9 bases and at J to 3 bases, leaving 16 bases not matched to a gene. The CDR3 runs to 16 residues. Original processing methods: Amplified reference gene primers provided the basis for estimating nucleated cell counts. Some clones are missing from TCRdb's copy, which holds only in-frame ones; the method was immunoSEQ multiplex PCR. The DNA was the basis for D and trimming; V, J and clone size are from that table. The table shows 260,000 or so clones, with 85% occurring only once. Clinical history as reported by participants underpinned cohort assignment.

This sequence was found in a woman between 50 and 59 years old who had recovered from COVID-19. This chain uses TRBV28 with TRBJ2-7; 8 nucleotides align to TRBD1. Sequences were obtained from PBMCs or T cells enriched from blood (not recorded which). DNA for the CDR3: TGTGCCAGTACAAACCACGGACAGGGAAAAGGCTACGAGCAGTACTTC. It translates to CASTNHGQGKGYEQYF.